The source of this TCR beta chain is a study of technical replicates of blood from four donors. The V gene lost 7 bases and the J gene lost 1 base, with 10 bases spanning the gap. The CDR3 spans 13 residues. Germline V CDR1 and CDR2: SGHDN, FVKESK. This table comes from immunoSEQ multiplex PCR, and its TCRdb copy is limited to in-frame clones, with some not included. The sample holds about 54,000 clones; around 94% are singletons and the top ten take 0.2% to 0.25%. The sequenced material came from T cells isolated from PBMCs. The chain joins TRBV14 to TRBJ1-1; D not certain. This clonotype was obtained from a human donor in good health. CDR3 nucleotide sequence: TGTGCCAGCAAGAGAGTTGGGAACACTGAAGCTTTCTTT. This sequence encodes CASKRVGNTEAFF. Filled out from reference TRBV14 and TRBJ1-1, the complete variable domain reads EAGVTQFPSHSVIEKGQTVTLRCDPISGHDNLYWYRRVMGKEIKFLLHFVKESKQDESGMPNNRFLAERTGGTYSTLKVQPAELEDSGVYFCASKRVGNTEAFFGQGTRLTVV.